The T cell receptor beta chain under discussion was sequenced for a study of radiation and T cells in renal cell carcinoma. The repertoire was sequenced with immunoSEQ multiplex PCR; TCRdb's copy has only in-frame clones and lacks some. The table lists just over 15,000 clones, less than 65% of them singletons, with roughly 27% in the top ten. Treatment specified: 15 Gy SBRT to primary tumor, nephrectomy 4 weeks later. Germline loops: CDR1 SGHVS, CDR2 FQNEAQ. V shed 5 bases, J shed 5 bases, and the junction held 11 bases outside the gene matches. This CDR3 comprises 15 residues. This chain joins TRBV7-8 and TRBJ2-7; 8 nucleotides align to TRBD1. The receptor was derived from a woman aged 70 to 79 with renal cell carcinoma. Sequencing used tumor tissue, obtained from a patient whose treatment included radiotherapy and nephrectomy. The CDR3 DNA reads as TGTGCCAGCAGCCAGGGGGCAGCAACAATCCACGAGCAGTACTTC. This translates into CASSQGAATIHEQYF.